This TCR beta chain was sequenced in a study of T cells expressing NK-cell markers. General study points: These clonotypes, the leaders elsewhere, also led the CD3+CD56-NKG2C+ fraction in several donors.

In generating TCR beta cDNA, 5'RACE template switching with UMIs was used. From the 5' RACE reads, TCRdb lists one entry per CDR3 protein and no DNA. The table gives approximately 420,000 distinct CDR3 sequences; the top ten clones make up around a tenth of it. As regards this clonotype: The antigen is not known.

The CDR3 covers 16 residues. CDR1 and CDR2 from the germline V gene are SNHLY and FYNNEI. V and J are TRBV2 and TRBJ2-5. The material sequenced was blood T cells: a sorted CD56 or NKG2C T cell subset, CD4+ or CD8+ T cells, or bulk PBMC T cells (not recorded which). The receptor was isolated from a woman in her forties or fifties in good health. The CDR3 reads CASSEVRGPFQETQYF.